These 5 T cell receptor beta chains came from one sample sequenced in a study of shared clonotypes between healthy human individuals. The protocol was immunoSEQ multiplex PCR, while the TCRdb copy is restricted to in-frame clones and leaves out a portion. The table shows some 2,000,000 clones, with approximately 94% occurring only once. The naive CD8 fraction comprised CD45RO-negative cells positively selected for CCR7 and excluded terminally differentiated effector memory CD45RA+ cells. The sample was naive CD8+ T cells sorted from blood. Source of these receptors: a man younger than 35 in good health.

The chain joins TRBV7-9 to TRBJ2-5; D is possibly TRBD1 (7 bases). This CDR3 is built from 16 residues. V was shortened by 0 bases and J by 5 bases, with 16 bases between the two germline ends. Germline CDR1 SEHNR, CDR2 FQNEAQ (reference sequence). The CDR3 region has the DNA TGTGCCAGCAGCTTAGCGGGCGGAGGGGGCCAGGAGACCCAGTACTTC. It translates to CASSLAGGGGQETQYF.

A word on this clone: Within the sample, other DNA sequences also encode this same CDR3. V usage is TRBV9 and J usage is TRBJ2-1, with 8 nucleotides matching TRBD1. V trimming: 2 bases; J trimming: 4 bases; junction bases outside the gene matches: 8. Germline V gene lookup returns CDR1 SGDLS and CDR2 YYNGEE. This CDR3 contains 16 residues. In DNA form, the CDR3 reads TGTGCCAGCAGCGTTGGGGGCCAGGGGGCTTACAATGAGCAGTTCTTC. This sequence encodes CASSVGGQGAYNEQFF.

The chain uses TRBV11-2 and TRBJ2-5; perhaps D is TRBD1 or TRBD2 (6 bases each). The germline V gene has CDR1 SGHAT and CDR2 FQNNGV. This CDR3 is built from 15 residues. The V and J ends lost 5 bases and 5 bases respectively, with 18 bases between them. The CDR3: CASSTTVGGLETQYF. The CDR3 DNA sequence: TGTGCCAGCAGCACAACCGTTGGGGGGCTTGAGACCCAGTACTTC. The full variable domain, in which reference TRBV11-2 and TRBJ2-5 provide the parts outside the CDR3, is EAGVAQSPRYKIIEKRQSVAFWCNPISGHATLYWYQQILGQGPKLLIQFQNNGVVDDSQLPKDRFSAERLKGVDSTLKIQPAKLEDSAVYLCASSTTVGGLETQYFGPGTRLLVL.

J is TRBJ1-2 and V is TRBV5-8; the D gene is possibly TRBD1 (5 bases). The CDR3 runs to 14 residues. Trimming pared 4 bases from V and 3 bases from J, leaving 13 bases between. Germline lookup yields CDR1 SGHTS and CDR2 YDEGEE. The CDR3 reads CASSPPGAYYGYTF. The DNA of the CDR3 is TGTGCCAGCAGCCCGCCTGGGGCGTACTATGGCTACACCTTC. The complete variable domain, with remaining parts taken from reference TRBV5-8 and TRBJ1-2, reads EAGVTQSPTHLIKTRGQQATLRCSPISGHTSVYWYQQALGLGLQFLLWYDEGEERNRGNFPPRFSGRQFPNYSSELNVNALELEDSALYLCASSPPGAYYGYTFGSGTRLTVV.

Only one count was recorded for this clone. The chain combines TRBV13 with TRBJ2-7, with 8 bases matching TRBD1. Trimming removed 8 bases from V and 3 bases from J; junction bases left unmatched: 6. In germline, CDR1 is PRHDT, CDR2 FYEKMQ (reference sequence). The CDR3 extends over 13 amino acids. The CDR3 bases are TGTGCCAGCGGCACGGGACAGGACTACGAGCAGTACTTC. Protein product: CASGTGQDYEQYF.